This T cell receptor (beta chain) was captured by sequencing in a study of cytomegalovirus exposure and HLA in healthy donors. General study points: In a later analysis, several top co-occurrence clusters appeared linked to parvovirus B19, influenza, CMV and Epstein-Barr virus.

Use of 60 Vbeta and 13 Jbeta primers characterized the PCR. As processed by the authors: In a later analysis, 75 million to 85 million unique TCR beta chains included roughly 11 million shared by two or more donors. Repertoires were generated with immunoSEQ multiplex PCR, while TCRdb's copy carries only in-frame clones and drops some. The DNA gave D and trimming, while V, J and clone size come from that table. This sample has fewer than 200,000 clones, with roughly 77% found just once. Nominally healthy donors were sampled, though unrecorded immune exposures were likely. V trimming: 2 bases; J trimming: 6 bases; junction bases outside the gene matches: 3. CDR1 and CDR2 (germline): LNHNV, YYDKDF (reference sequence). CDR3 length equals 17 residues. About this clone itself: The antigen is not known.

The sequencing sample was made of PBMCs. The chain couples TRBV15 to TRBJ2-2; 16 bases fit TRBD2. This TCR was recovered from a man in his forties in good health and CMV-seropositive. The chain's CDR3 is CATSRSGLAGGPGELFF. CDR3 sequence (DNA): TGTGCCACCAGCAGATCGGGACTAGCGGGGGGGCCCGGGGAGCTGTTTTTT.